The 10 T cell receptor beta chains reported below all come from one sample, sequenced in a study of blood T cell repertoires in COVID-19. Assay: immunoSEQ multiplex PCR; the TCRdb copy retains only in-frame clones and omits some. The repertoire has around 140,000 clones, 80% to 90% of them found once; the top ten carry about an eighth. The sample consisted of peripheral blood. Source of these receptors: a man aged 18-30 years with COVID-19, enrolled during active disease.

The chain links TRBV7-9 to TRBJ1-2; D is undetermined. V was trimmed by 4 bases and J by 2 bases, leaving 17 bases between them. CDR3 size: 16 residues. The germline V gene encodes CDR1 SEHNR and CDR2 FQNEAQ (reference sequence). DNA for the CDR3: TGTGCCAGCAGCTATCATCCATTGGTGCTAAACTATGGCTACACCTTC. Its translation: CASSYHPLVLNYGYTF.

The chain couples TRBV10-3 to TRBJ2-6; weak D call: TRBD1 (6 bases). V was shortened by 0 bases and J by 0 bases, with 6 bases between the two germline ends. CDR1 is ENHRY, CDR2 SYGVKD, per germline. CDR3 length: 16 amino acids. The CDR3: CAISESGGSGANVLTF. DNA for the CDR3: TGTGCCATCAGTGAGTCAGGGGGCTCTGGGGCCAACGTCCTGACTTTC.

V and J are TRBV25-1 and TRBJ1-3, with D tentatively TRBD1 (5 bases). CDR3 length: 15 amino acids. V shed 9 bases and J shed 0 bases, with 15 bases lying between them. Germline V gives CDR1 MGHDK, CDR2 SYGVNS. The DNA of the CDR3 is TGTGCCAGTTGGGGGGGAAAAATCTCTGGAAACACCATATATTTT. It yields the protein CASWGGKISGNTIYF.

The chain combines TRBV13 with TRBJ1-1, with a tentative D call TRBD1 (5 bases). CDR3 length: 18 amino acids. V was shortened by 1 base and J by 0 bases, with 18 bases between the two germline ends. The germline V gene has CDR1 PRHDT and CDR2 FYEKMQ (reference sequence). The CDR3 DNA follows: TGTGCCAGCAGCTTAGCGTTGACGGCAGGGCCAATGAACACTGAAGCTTTCTTT. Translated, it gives CASSLALTAGPMNTEAFF. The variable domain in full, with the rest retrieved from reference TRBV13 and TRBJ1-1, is AAGVIQSPRHLIKEKRETATLKCYPIPRHDTVYWYQQGPGQDPQFLISFYEKMQSDKGSIPDRFSAQQFSDYHSELNMSSLELGDSALYFCASSLALTAGPMNTEAFFGQGTRLTVV.

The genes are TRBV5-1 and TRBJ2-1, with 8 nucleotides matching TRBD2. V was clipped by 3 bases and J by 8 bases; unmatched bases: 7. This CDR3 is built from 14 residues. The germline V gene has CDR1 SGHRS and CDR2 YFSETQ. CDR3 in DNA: TGCGCCAGCAGCTACTTACGGGAGGGCGATGAGCAGTTCTTC. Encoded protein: CASSYLREGDEQFF.

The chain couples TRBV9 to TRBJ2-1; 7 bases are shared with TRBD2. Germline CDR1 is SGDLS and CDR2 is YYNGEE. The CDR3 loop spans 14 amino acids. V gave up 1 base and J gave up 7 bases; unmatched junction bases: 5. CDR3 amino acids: CASSVFGEGNEQFF. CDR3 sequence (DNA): TGTGCCAGCAGCGTATTCGGGGAGGGGAATGAGCAGTTCTTC.

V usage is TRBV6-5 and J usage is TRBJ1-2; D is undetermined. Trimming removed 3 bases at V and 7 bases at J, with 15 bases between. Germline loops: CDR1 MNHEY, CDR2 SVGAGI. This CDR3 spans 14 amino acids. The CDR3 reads CASSYVRENGGYTF. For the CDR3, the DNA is TGTGCCAGCAGTTATGTGAGGGAAAACGGTGGCTACACCTTC.

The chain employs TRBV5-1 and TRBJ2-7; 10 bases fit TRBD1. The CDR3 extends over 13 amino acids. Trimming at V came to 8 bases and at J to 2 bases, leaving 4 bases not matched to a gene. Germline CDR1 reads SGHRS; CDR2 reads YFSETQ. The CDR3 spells CASSGTGAYEQYF. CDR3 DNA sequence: TGCGCCAGTTCCGGGACAGGGGCCTACGAGCAGTACTTC.

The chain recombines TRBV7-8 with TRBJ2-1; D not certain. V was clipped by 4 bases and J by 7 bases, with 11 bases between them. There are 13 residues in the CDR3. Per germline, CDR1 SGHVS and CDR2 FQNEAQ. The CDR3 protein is CASSSVTLNEQFF. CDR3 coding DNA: TGTGCCAGCAGCTCGGTTACCCTTAATGAGCAGTTCTTC.

CDR3 residues: CAWSEWGQGLTGELFF. The CDR3 DNA is TGTGCCTGGAGTGAATGGGGCCAGGGGCTCACCGGGGAGCTGTTTTTT. This chain joins TRBV30 and TRBJ2-2; weak D call: TRBD1 (6 bases). Germline CDR1 reads GTSNPN; CDR2 reads SVGIG (reference sequence). The CDR3 has 16 residues. Deletions cut 1 base from V and 4 bases from J, with 16 bases between. Filled out from reference TRBV30 and TRBJ2-2, the complete variable domain reads SQTIHQWPATLVQPVGSPLSLECTVEGTSNPNLYWYRQAAGRGLQLLFYSVGIGQISSEVPQNLSASRPQDRQFILSSKKLLLSDSGFYLCAWSEWGQGLTGELFFGEGSRLTVL.